This section outlines one TCR beta chain sequence together with its context. This table comes from immunoSEQ multiplex PCR, and its TCRdb copy is limited to in-frame clones, with some not included. Here the sample spans 270,000 or so clones, under 90% being singletons. The CDR3 totals 14 residues. Germline lookup yields CDR1 MNHEY and CDR2 SVGAGI. V shed 7 bases, J shed 2 bases, and the junction held 3 bases outside the gene matches. The sample comes from a study of blood T cell repertoires in COVID-19. The receptor comes from a middle-aged woman who had recovered from COVID-19. Sequenced input: peripheral blood. The chain employs TRBV6-5 and TRBJ2-7; 12 bases map to TRBD2. The CDR3 loop reads CASTGLAGPYEQYF. Written as DNA, the CDR3 is TGTGCCAGCACGGGACTAGCGGGCCCCTACGAGCAGTACTTC.